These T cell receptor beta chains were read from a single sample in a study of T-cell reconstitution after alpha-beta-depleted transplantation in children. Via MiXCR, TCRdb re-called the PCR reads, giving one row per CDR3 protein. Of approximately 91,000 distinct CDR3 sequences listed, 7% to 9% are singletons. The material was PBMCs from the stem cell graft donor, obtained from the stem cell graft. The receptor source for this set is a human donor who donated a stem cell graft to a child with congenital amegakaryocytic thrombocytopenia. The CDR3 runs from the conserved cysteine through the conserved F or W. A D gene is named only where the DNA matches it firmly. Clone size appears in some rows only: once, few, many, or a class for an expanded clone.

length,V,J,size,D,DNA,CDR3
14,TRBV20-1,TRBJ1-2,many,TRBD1,TGCAGTGTTACGCCGGGACAGACTAACTATGGCTACACCTTC,CSVTPGQTNYGYTF
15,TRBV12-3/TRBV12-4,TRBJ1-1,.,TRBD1,TGTGCCAGCAGCCGGACAGGGGCAGGGAACACTGAAGCTTTCTTT,CASSRTGAGNTEAFF
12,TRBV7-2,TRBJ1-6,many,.,TGTGGCACCTCCTGGTATAATTCACCCCTCCACTTT,CGTSWYNSPLHF
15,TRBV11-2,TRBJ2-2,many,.,TGTGCCAGCAGCTTAGTCGGGCAGAACACCGGGGAGCTGTTTTTT,CASSLVGQNTGELFF
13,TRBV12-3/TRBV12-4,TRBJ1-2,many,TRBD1,TGTGCCAGCAGTTTATTAACAGGGGATGGCTACACCTTC,CASSLLTGDGYTF
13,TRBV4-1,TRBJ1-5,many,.,TGCGCCAGCAGCTTAAACAGGGACCAGCCCCAGCATTTT,CASSLNRDQPQHF
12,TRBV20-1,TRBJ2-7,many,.,TGCAGTGCTAGAGATCCCTCCTACGAGCAGTACTTC,CSARDPSYEQYF
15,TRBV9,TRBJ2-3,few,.,TGTGCCAGCAGCGTAGATAACGGGATGACAGATACGCAGTATTTT,CASSVDNGMTDTQYF
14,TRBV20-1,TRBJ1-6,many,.,TGCAGTGCTAGGGCCAGGAGCTATAATTCACCCCTCCACTTT,CSARARSYNSPLHF
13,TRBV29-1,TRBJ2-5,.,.,TGCAGCGTTGTTGGACGGGAGTCAGAGACCCAGTACTTC,CSVVGRESETQYF
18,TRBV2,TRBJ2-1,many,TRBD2,TGTGCCAGCAGTGAAGCCCTACTGGCGGGAGGGGGGCAATCGGAGCAGTTCTTC,CASSEALLAGGGQSEQFF
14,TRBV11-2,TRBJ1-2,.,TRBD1,TGTGCCAGCAGCGCCCGACAGGGGCACTATGGCTACACCTTC,CASSARQGHYGYTF
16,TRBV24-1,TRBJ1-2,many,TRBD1,TGTGCCACCAGTGAAACCGGGACAGAAGAATACTATGGCTACACCTTC,CATSETGTEEYYGYTF
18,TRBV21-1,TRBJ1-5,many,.,TGTGCCAGCAGCAAAGACGGGACAGGGGGGTATAGCAATCAGCCCCAGCATTTT,CASSKDGTGGYSNQPQHF
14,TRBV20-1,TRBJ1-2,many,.,TGCAGTGCAGACACGGTCCGGGAGAACTATGGCTACACCTTC,CSADTVRENYGYTF
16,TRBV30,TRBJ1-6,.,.,TGTGCCTGGGAGCACTCTTACTCCCAAATTAGTTCACCCCTCCACTTT,CAWEHSYSQISSPLHF
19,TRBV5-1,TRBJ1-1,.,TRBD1,TGCGCCAGCAGCTTGCCTGAGGCTAAGGGACAGGGAGAAAACACTGAAGCTTTCTTT,CASSLPEAKGQGENTEAFF